A single sample is the source of the 21 T cell receptor beta chains below, sequenced in a study of response to subunit inactivated influenza vaccine. TCRdb fed the RT-PCR reads into MiXCR, producing one record per CDR3 protein. There are 500,000 or so distinct CDR3 sequences in the sample; 15% to 20% occur only once, and over 2.5% lies in the top ten. The sequencing here drew on CD4+ T cells sorted from PBMCs, taken roughly 24 months after vaccination. These receptors were taken from a man between 50 and 75 years old who received an inactivated influenza vaccine.

This clonotype was counted at least ten times. This chain uses TRBV7-2 with TRBJ2-4, with D possibly TRBD1 on 5 matching bases. V was clipped by 2 bases and J by 3 bases, with 8 bases between them. From germline, CDR1 is SGHTA and CDR2 FQGNSA. This CDR3 comprises 14 residues. The CDR3 is CASSLTGRKNIQYF. In DNA form, the CDR3 reads TGTGCCAGCAGCTTAACAGGCCGCAAAAACATTCAGTACTTC.

The chain links TRBV5-4 to TRBJ2-7; tentative D call: TRBD2 (6 bases). Germline CDR1 reads SGHNT; CDR2 reads YYREEE (reference sequence). Between the trimmed V and J ends, which lost 0 bases and 3 bases, there was a span of 16 bases. The CDR3 spans 16 residues. As DNA, the CDR3 is TGTGCCAGCAGCTTGGGTGGTCTAGCGAGTAACTACGAGCAGTACTTC. Translating gives CASSLGGLASNYEQYF.

This clonotype was observed a few times. The chain has TRBV5-1 and TRBJ1-4, with D perhaps matching TRBD1 (6 bases). The V gene's germline CDR1 is SGHRS and CDR2 YFSETQ. Trimming removed 4 bases at V and 0 bases at J, with 13 bases between. The CDR3 sequence is 16 residues long. In DNA form, the CDR3 reads TGCGCCAGCAGCCGGGTAGGGGGATCAACTAATGAAAAACTGTTTTTT. Residues: CASSRVGGSTNEKLFF.

This clonotype turned up a few times. The J gene is TRBJ1-1, the V gene TRBV12-3 or TRBV12-4; possible D gene TRBD1, 6 bases. CDR3 size: 14 residues. V lost 4 bases and J lost 4, with 13 bases in between. CDR3 nucleotides: TGTGCCAGCAGTTCCCAACAGGGAGGCACTGAAGCTTTCTTT. As protein: CASSSQQGGTEAFF.

This sequence joins TRBV20-1 and TRBJ1-3; D gene unclear. V was pared by 3 bases and J by 4 bases, with 13 bases between. The CDR3 has 14 residues. Germline V gene data show CDR1 as DFQATT and CDR2 as SNEGSKA (reference sequence). The CDR3: CSAREGLQGNTIYF. The CDR3 nucleotides are TGCAGTGCTAGGGAGGGCCTCCAGGGAAACACCATATATTTT.

This clonotype was seen more than once but under ten times. The chain uses TRBV28 and TRBJ2-7; 9 bases match TRBD1. The CDR3 extends over 15 amino acids. Trimming took 5 bases from V and 0 from J; bases not matched to a gene: 5. CDR1 and CDR2 from the germline V gene are MDHEN and SYDVKM. This CDR3 is CASSIPGQGSYEQYF. The CDR3 nucleotides are TGTGCCAGCAGTATACCGGGACAGGGCTCCTACGAGCAGTACTTC.

This clonotype was observed at least ten times. The chain couples TRBV6-1 to TRBJ1-2; 8 bases fit TRBD1. V lost 6 bases, J lost 4 bases, and 4 bases stayed unmatched. Germline assignment: CDR1 MNHNS and CDR2 SASEGT. The CDR3 length is 13 residues. The CDR3 nucleotides are TGTGCCAGCAGCAGGGGGCTCGGCTATGGCTACACCTTC. It codes for CASSRGLGYGYTF.

The V and J genes are TRBV7-2 and TRBJ2-7; D ambiguous. The CDR3 has 15 amino acids. The V and J ends lost 1 base and 2 bases respectively, with 12 bases between them. The germline V gene encodes CDR1 SGHTA and CDR2 FQGNSA. The CDR3 DNA follows: TGTGCCAGCAGCTTAGTGGCGAAGGCTACCTACGAGCAGTACTTC. Translation gives CASSLVAKATYEQYF.

CDR3 DNA: TGCGCCAGCAGCTTGTTCCTAGCGGGCACAGATACGCAGTATTTT. Protein sequence: CASSLFLAGTDTQYF. The chain recombines TRBV5-1 with TRBJ2-3, with 7 nucleotides matching TRBD2. The CDR3 has 15 residues. Unmatched junction bases numbered 3, after V lost 1 base and J lost 1 base. Germline V gene sequence: CDR1 SGHRS, CDR2 YFSETQ.

This clonotype was observed a handful of times. The gene calls are TRBV27 and TRBJ2-5, with D possibly being TRBD2 (5 bases). Germline V lookup: CDR1 MNHEY, CDR2 SMNVEV (reference sequence). The CDR3 contains 14 residues. V shed 6 bases and J shed 2 bases, with 13 bases lying between them. As DNA, the CDR3 is TGTGCCAGCAGCCCGAGGGTCCTTCAAGAGACCCAGTACTTC. This translates into CASSPRVLQETQYF.

A few counts support this clonotype. The DNA for the CDR3 is TGCAGTGCTTTCCGGGACAGGGGAAGGCCAGGAAATGAAAAACTGTTTTTT. It specifies CSAFRDRGRPGNEKLFF. The chain has TRBV20-1 and TRBJ1-4, with 10 bases aligning to TRBD1. Germline trimming cut 5 bases from V and 5 bases from J; bases unmatched to any gene: 14. The V gene's germline CDR1 is DFQATT and CDR2 SNEGSKA (reference sequence). The CDR3 runs 17 residues.

This clonotype was observed a few times. The chain recombines TRBV6-5 with TRBJ2-7, with unresolved D. The CDR3 is 14 amino acids. Germline V CDR1 and CDR2: MNHEY, SVGAGI. The germline V and J ends were trimmed by 4 bases and 6 bases, with 16 bases remaining between them. CDR3 sequence (DNA): TGTGCCAGCAGTTCTTTGATGGGTTTTTTCGAGCAGTACTTC. As protein: CASSSLMGFFEQYF.

This clonotype was observed a handful of times. The CDR3 bases are TGTGCCAGCAGTGACGGGGGTTATGAGCAGTTCTTC. Translating gives CASSDGGYEQFF. The chain joins TRBV2 to TRBJ2-1, with a possible D match to TRBD2 (6 bases). From germline, CDR1 is SNHLY and CDR2 FYNNEI. V lost 3 bases, J lost 8 bases, and 8 bases lay in between. CDR3 length: 12 residues.

This clonotype was seen more than once but under ten times. The genes are TRBV12-3 or TRBV12-4 and TRBJ2-1; the D gene is possibly TRBD2 (5 bases). There are 14 residues in the CDR3. V lost 6 bases and J 7 bases, leaving 16 bases between the germline ends. CDR3 nucleotide sequence: TGTGCCAGCAGCCGACGCCGGACTGAAAATGAGCAGTTCTTC. Protein: CASSRRRTENEQFF.

The rearrangement uses TRBV2 and TRBJ2-3; 9 bases fit TRBD1. The V segment lost 5 bases and the J segment 2 bases; nucleotides outside the gene matches: 5. Germline V lookup: CDR1 SNHLY, CDR2 FYNNEI. This CDR3 is built from 15 residues. The CDR3 DNA follows: TGTGCCAGCAGTAAAAGGACAGGGGCCACAGATACGCAGTATTTT. It codes for CASSKRTGATDTQYF.

The chain couples TRBV5-1 to TRBJ2-7; D perhaps matches TRBD2 (6 bases). Germline lookup yields CDR1 SGHRS and CDR2 YFSETQ. Trimming stripped 4 bases from V and 3 bases from J, with 11 bases between. This CDR3 region has 13 residues. The DNA of the CDR3 is TGCGCCAGCAGCCGCGGGATGGACTACGAGCAGTACTTC. It specifies CASSRGMDYEQYF.

In its sample, this clonotype was seen many times. This rearrangement joins TRBV28 to TRBJ2-3; TRBD2 matches 7 bases. J lost 2 bases, V lost 3 bases, and 20 bases had no gene match. The CDR3 totals 20 residues. Germline CDR1 MDHEN, CDR2 SYDVKM. CDR3 nucleotide sequence: TGTGCCAGCAGTTTCGTTCTTCGGTTGGATTCGACTAGCCTCACAGATACGCAGTATTTT. The encoded protein is CASSFVLRLDSTSLTDTQYF.

The V call is TRBV20-1, the J call TRBJ2-5; D possibly corresponds to TRBD1 (6 bases). Trimming cost V 5 bases and J 0 bases, with 13 bases left between them. Per germline, CDR1 DFQATT and CDR2 SNEGSKA (reference sequence). This CDR3 comprises 14 residues. DNA for the CDR3: TGCAGTGCTCGGCTTCGACAGGACCAAGAGACCCAGTACTTC. Encoded protein: CSARLRQDQETQYF.

This clonotype was counted a few times. CDR3 in amino acids: CASSHKRQGTYGYTF. Written as DNA, the CDR3 is TGTGCCAGCAGTCATAAACGACAGGGAACCTATGGCTACACCTTC. The V call is TRBV3-1, the J call TRBJ1-2, with 7 bases fitting TRBD1. Germline lookup yields CDR1 LGHDT and CDR2 YNNKEL (reference sequence). The V gene end was trimmed by 6 bases and the J gene end by 4 bases; junction bases not matched to a gene: 11. This CDR3 is built from 15 residues.

This clonotype was counted many times. This chain uses TRBV7-2 with TRBJ2-7; D is perhaps TRBD2 (5 bases). From germline, CDR1 is SGHTA and CDR2 FQGNSA. Trimming stripped 5 bases from V and 2 bases from J, with 7 bases between. The CDR3 covers 12 residues. The CDR3 loop is CASSPGTYEQYF. The CDR3 bases are TGTGCCAGCAGCCCGGGGACCTACGAGCAGTACTTC.

This clonotype was picked up many times. The chain is built from TRBV5-1 and TRBJ1-1, with 10 bases aligning to TRBD1. The ends lost 0 bases at V and 3 bases at J; junction bases unmatched: 8. This CDR3 spans 17 amino acids. Looked up from germline, CDR1 is SGHRS and CDR2 is YFSETQ. The DNA of the CDR3 is TGCGCCAGCAGCTTGGTAGGGGGACAGGGGCTCGACACTGAAGCTTTCTTT. The encoded protein is CASSLVGGQGLDTEAFF.